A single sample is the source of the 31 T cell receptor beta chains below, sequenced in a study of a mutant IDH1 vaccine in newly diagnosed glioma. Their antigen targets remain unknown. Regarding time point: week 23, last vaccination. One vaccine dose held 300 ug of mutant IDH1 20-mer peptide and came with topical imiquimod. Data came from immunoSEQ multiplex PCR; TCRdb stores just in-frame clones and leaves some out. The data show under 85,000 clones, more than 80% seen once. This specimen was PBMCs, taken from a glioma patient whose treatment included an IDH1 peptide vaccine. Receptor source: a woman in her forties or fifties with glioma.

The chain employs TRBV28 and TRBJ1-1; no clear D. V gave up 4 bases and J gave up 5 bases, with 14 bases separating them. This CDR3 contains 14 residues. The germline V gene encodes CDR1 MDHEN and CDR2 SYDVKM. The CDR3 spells CASSSPALGTEAFF. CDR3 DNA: TGTGCCAGCAGTTCACCCGCCCTGGGGACTGAAGCTTTCTTT.

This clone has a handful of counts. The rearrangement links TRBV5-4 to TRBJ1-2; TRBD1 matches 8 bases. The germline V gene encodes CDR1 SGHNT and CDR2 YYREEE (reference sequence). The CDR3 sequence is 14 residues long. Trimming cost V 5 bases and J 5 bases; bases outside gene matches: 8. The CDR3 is CASSRDRLLYGYTF. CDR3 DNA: TGTGCCAGCAGTCGGGACAGGCTCCTATATGGCTACACCTTC.

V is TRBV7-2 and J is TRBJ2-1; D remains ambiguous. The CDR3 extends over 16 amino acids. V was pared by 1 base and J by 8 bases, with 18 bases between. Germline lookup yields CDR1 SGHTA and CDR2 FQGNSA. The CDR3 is CASSLGIGPRTHEQFF. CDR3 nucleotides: TGTGCCAGCAGCTTAGGGATCGGGCCTAGAACCCATGAGCAGTTCTTC.

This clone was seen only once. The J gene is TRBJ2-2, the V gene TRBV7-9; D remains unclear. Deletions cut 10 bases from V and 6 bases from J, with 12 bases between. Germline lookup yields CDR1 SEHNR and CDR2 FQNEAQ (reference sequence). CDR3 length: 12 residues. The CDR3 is CATILRAGELFF. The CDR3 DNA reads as TGTGCCACCATCTTACGGGCCGGGGAGCTGTTTTTT.

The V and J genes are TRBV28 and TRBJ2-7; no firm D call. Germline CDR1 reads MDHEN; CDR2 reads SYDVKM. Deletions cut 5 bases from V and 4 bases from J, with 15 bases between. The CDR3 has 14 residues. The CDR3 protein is CASSIRQARYEQYF. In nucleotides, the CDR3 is TGTGCCAGCAGTATCCGACAAGCCCGATACGAGCAGTACTTC.

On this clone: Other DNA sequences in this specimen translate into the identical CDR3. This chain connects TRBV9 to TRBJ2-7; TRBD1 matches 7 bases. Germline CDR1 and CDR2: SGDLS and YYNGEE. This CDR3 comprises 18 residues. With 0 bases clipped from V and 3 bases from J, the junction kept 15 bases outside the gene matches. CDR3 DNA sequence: TGTGCCAGCAGCGTAGGTTTGTTTCGTCAGGGGGTTGACTACGAGCAGTACTTC. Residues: CASSVGLFRQGVDYEQYF.

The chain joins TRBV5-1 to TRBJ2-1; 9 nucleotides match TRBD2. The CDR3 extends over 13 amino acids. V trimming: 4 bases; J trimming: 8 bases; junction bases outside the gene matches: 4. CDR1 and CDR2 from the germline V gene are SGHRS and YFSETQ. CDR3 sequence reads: CASSPGTSYEQFF. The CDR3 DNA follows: TGCGCCAGCAGCCCAGGGACTAGCTATGAGCAGTTCTTC.

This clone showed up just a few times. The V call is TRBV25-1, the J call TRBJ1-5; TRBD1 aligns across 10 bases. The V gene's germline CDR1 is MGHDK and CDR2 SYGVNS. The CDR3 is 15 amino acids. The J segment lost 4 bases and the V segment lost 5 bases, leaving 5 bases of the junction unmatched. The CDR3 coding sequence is TGTGCCAGCAGTTTGGGGACAGGGGTAAATCAGCCCCAGCATTTT. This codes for CASSLGTGVNQPQHF.

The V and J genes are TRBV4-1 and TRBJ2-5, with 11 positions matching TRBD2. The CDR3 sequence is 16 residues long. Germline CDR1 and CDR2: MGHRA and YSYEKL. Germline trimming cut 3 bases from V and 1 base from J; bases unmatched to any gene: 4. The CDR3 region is CASSHIAGGGQETQYF. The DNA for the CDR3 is TGCGCCAGCAGCCACATAGCGGGAGGGGGCCAAGAGACCCAGTACTTC.

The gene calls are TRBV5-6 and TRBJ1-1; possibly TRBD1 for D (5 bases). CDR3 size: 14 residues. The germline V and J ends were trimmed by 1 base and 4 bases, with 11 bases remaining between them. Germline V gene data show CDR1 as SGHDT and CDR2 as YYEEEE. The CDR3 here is CASSLRGGGTEAFF. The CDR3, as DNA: TGTGCCAGCAGCTTGCGGGGCGGCGGCACTGAAGCTTTCTTT.

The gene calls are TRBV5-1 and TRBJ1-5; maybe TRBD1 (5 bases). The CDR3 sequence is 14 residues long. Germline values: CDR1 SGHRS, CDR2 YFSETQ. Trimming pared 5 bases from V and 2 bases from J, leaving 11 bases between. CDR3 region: CASSEGTGNQPQHF. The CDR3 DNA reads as TGCGCCAGCAGTGAGGGGACCGGCAATCAGCCCCAGCATTTT.

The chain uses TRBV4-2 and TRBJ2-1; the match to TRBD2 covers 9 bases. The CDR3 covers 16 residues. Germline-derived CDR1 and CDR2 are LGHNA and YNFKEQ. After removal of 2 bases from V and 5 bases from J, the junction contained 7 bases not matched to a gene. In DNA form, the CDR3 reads TGTGCCAGCAGCCAATGGGCGGGAGGGTCAGACAATGAGCAGTTCTTC. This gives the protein CASSQWAGGSDNEQFF.

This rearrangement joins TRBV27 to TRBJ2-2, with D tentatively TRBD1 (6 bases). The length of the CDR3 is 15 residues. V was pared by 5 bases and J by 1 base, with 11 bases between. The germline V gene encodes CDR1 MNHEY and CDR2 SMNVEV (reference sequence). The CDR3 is CASSPRGRNTGELFF. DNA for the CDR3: TGTGCCAGCAGTCCCAGGGGTAGGAACACCGGGGAGCTGTTTTTT.

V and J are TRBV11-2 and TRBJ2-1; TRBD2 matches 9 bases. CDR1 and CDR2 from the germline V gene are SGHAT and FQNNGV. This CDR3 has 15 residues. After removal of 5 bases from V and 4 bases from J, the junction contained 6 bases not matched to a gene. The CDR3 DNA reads TGTGCCAGCAGCCTGACTAGCGGAGATTACAATGAGCAGTTCTTC. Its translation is CASSLTSGDYNEQFF.

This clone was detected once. CDR3 DNA sequence: TGTGCCAGCAGCGTAGCTACTAGGGTAGGGGAGACCCAGTACTTC. This gives the protein CASSVATRVGETQYF. The rearrangement joins TRBV9 to TRBJ2-5; possibly TRBD2 for D (5 bases). CDR1 and CDR2 (germline): SGDLS, YYNGEE. Trimming removed 0 bases at V and 5 bases at J, with 14 bases between. This CDR3 has 15 residues.

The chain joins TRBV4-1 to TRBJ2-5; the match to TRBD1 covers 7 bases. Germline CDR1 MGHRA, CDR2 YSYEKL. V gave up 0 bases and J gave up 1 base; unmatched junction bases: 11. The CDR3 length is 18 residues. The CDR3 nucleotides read TGCGCCAGCAGCCAAGAAAAGATCGGGAAGGGGGCCCAAGAGACCCAGTACTTC. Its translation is CASSQEKIGKGAQETQYF.

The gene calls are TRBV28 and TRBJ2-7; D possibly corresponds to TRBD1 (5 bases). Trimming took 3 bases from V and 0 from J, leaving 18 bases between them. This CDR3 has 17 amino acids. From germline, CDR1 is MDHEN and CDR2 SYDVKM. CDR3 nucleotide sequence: TGTGCCAGCAGTTTTCAAAAACCCACAGGTACCTCCTACGAGCAGTACTTC. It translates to CASSFQKPTGTSYEQYF.

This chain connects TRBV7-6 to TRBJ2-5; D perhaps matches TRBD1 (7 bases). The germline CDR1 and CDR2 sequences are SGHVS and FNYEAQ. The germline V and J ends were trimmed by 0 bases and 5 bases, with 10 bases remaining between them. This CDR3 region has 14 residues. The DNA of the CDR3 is TGTGCCAGCAGCTTAGCACCAGGGGGGGAGACCCAGTACTTC. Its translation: CASSLAPGGETQYF.

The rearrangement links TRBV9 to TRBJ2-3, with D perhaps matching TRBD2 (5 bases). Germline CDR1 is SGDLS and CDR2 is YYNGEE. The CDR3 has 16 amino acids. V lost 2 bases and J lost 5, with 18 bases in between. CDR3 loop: CASSVGLRLEGDTQYF. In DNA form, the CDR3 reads TGTGCCAGCAGCGTGGGGTTGCGGCTAGAGGGAGATACGCAGTATTTT.

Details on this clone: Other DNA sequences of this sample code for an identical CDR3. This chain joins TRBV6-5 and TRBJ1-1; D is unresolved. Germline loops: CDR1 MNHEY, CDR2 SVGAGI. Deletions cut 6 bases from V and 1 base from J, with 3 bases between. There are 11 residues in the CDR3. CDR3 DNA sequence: TGTGCCAGCAGCAGGAACACTGAAGCTTTCTTT. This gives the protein CASSRNTEAFF.

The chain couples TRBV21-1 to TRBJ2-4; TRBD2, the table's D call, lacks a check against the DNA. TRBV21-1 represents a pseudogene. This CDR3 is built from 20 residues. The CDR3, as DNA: TGTGCCAGCAGCAAATTAGGACTAGCGGGAGGGGGGTACCCCAAAAACATTCAGTACTTC. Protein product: CASSKLGLAGGGYPKNIQYF.

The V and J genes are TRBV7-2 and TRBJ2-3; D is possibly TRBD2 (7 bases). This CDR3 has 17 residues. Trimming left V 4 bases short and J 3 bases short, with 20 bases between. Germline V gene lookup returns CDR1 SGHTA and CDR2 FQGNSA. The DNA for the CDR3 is TGTGCCAGCAGCTCGAACTACAGGGAGGGTTGGACAGATACGCAGTATTTT. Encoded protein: CASSSNYREGWTDTQYF.

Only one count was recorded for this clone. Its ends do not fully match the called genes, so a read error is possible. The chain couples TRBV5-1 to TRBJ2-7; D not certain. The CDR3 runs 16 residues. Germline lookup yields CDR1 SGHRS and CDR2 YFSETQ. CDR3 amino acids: CTSSLKGHTESYEQYF. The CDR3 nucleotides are TGCACCAGCAGCTTGAAGGGCCACACTGAGTCCTACGAGCAGTACTTC.

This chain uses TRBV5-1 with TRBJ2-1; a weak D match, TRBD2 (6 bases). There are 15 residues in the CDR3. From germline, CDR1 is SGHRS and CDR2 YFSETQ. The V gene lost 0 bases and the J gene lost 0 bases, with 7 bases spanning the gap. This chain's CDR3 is CASSLAGSSYNEQFF. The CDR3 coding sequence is TGCGCCAGCAGCTTGGCCGGGAGCTCCTACAATGAGCAGTTCTTC.

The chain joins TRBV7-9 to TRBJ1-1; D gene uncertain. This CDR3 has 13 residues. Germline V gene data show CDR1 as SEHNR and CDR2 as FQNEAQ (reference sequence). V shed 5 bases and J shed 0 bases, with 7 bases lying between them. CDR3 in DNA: TGTGCCAGCAGCGTTGAGATGAACACTGAAGCTTTCTTT. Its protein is CASSVEMNTEAFF.

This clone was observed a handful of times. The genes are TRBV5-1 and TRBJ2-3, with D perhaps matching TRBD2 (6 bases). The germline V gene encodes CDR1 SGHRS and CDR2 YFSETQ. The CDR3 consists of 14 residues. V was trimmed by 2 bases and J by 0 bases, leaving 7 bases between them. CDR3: CASSFSGSTDTQYF. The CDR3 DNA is TGCGCCAGCAGCTTTAGCGGTAGCACAGATACGCAGTATTTT.

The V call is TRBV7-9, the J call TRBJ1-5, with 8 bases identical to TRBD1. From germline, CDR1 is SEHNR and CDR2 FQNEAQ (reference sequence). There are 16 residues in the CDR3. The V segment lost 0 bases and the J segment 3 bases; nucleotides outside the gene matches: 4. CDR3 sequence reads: CASSLAGQGDNQPQHF. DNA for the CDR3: TGTGCCAGCAGCTTAGCTGGACAGGGTGACAATCAGCCCCAGCATTTT.

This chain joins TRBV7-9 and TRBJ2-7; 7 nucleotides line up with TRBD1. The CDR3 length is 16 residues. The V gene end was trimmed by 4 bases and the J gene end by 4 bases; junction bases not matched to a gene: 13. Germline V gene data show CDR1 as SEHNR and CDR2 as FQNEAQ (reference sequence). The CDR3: CASSSPRQGGTYEQYV. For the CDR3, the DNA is TGTGCCAGCAGCTCCCCGCGACAGGGCGGTACGTACGAGCAGTACGTC.

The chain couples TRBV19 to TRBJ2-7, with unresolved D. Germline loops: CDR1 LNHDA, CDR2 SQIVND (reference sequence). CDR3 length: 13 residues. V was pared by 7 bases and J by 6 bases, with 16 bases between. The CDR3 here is CASIYGSPGEQYF. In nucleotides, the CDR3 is TGTGCCAGTATCTACGGTAGCCCGGGCGAGCAGTACTTC.

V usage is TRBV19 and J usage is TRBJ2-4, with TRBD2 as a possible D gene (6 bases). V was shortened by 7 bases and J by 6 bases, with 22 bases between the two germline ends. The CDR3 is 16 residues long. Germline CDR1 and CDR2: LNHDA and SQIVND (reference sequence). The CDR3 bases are TGTGCCAGTACCCGACGGACTTTTACGGGACTAAACATTCAGTACTTC. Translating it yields CASTRRTFTGLNIQYF. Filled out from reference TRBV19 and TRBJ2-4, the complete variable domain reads DGGITQSPKYLFRKEGQNVTLSCEQNLNHDAMYWYRQDPGQGLRLIYYSQIVNDFQKGDIAEGYSVSREKKESFPLTVTSAQKNPTAFYLCASTRRTFTGLNIQYFGAGTRLSVL.

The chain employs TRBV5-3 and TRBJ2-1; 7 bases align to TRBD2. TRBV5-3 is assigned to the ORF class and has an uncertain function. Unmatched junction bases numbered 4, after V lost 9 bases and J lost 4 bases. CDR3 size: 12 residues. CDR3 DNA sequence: TGTGCCATACCAGCGGGGTACAATGAGCAGTTCTTC. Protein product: CAIPAGYNEQFF.